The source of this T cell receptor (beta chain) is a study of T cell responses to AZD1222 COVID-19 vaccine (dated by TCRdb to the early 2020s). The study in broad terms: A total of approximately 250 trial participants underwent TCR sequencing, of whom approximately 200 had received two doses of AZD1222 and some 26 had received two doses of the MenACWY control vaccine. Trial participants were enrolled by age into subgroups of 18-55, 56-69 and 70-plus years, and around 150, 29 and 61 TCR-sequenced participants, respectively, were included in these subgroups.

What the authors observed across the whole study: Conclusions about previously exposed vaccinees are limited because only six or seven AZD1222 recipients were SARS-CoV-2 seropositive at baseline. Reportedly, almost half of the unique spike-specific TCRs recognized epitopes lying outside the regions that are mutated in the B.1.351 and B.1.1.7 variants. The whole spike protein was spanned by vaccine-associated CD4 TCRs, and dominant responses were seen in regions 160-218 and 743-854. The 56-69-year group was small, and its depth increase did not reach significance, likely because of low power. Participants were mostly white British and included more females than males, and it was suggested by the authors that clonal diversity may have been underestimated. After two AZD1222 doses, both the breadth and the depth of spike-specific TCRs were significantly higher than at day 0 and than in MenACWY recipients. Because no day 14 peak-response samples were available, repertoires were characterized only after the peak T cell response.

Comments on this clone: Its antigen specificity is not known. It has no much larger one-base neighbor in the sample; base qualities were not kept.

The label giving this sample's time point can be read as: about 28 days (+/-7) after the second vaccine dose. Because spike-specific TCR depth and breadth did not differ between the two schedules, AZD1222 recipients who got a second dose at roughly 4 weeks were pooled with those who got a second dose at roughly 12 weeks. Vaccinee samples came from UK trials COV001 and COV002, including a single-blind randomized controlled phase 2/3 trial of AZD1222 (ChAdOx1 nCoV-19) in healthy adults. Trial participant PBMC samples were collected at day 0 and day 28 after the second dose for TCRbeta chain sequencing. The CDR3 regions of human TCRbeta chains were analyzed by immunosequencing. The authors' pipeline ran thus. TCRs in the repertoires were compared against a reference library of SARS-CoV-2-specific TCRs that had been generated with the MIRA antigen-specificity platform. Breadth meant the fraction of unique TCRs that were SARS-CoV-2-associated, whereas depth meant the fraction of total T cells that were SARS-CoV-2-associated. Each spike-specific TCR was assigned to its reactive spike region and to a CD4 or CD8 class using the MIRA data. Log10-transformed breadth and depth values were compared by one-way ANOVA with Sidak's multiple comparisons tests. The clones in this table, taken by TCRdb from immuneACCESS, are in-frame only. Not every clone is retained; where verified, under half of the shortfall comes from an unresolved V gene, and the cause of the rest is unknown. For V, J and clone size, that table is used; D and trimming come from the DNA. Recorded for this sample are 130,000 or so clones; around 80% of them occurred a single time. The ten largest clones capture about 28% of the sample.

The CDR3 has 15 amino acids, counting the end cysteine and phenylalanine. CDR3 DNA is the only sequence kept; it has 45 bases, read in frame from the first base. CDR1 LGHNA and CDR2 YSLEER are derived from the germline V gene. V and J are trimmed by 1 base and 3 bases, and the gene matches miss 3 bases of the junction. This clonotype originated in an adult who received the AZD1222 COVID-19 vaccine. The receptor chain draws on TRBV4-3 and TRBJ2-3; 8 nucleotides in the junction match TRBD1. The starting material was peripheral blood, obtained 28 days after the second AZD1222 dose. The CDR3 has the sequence CASSQVYRGTDTQYF. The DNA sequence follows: TGCGCCAGCAGCCAAGTCTACAGGGGGACAGATACGCAGTATTTT.